The 27 T cell receptor beta chains below all came from one sample that was sequenced in a study of cytomegalovirus exposure and HLA in healthy donors (dated by TCRdb to 2015 to 2018). Library creation used the immunoSEQ multiplex PCR assay. The multiplex PCR relied on a mix of 60 forward primers for TCR Vbeta segments and 13 reverse primers for TCR Jbeta segments. Held by TCRdb, this immuneACCESS table contains in-frame sequences only and omits some clones. Under half of the omission traces to an unresolved V gene where checked; the cause of the rest is unknown. This sample gives roughly 180,000 clones in total; 8.5% to 10% of them show up just once. The ten most abundant clones make up over 1% of the sample. Input material: PBMCs. The source is a woman in her thirties in good health and CMV-seropositive.

The CDR3 spells CASSLIRDSAPKNIQYF. The CDR3 bases are TGTGCCAGCTCACTGATCCGGGACTCCGCCCCCAAAAACATTCAGTACTTC. The chain recombines TRBV18 with TRBJ2-4, with a possible D match to TRBD2 (6 bases). CDR1 is KGHSH and CDR2 is LQKENI in the germline V gene. CDR3 size: 17 residues. Trimming cost V 4 bases and J 2 bases, with 18 bases left between them.

This clone occurred a few times. This chain links TRBV19 with TRBJ1-5; D may be TRBD1 (6 bases). CDR1 and CDR2 (germline): LNHDA, SQIVND (reference sequence). V lost 8 bases, J lost 2 bases, and 10 bases lay in between. This CDR3 is 13 amino acids long. CDR3: CASGRGGNQPQHF. The CDR3 nucleotides read TGTGCCAGTGGCAGGGGAGGCAATCAGCCCCAGCATTTT.

The rearrangement joins TRBV19 to TRBJ1-1, with 8 bases aligning to TRBD1. After removal of 4 bases from V and 5 bases from J, the junction contained 6 bases not matched to a gene. The CDR3 is made up of 14 amino acids. Looked up from germline, CDR1 is LNHDA and CDR2 is SQIVND (reference sequence). CDR3 in amino acids: CASSRSTGGTEAFF. The CDR3 DNA reads TGTGCCAGTAGTAGGTCCACAGGGGGAACTGAAGCTTTCTTT.

The gene calls are TRBV21-1 and TRBJ2-3; the D call of TRBD2 is as the table states it, not checked on the DNA. TRBV21-1 is tagged as a pseudogene. This CDR3 contains 17 residues. This CDR3 is CASSSNPTSGNVDTQYF. The CDR3 region has the DNA TGTGCCAGCAGCAGCAACCCGACTAGCGGGAACGTAGATACGCAGTATTTT.

The rearrangement uses TRBV7-9 and TRBJ2-7, with D unresolved. Per germline, CDR1 SEHNR and CDR2 FQNEAQ (reference sequence). Between the trimmed V and J ends, which lost 6 bases and 2 bases, there was a span of 11 bases. The CDR3 covers 13 residues. CDR3 DNA sequence: TGTGCCAGCAGTTTTACAAACACCTACGAGCAGTACTTC. Its protein is CASSFTNTYEQYF. Full variable domain (rest looked up from reference TRBV7-9 and TRBJ2-7): DTGVSQNPRHKITKRGQNVTFRCDPISEHNRLYWYRQTLGQGPEFLTYFQNEAQLEKSRLLSDRFSAERPKGSFSTLEIQRTEQGDSAMYLCASSFTNTYEQYFGPGTRLTVT.

J is TRBJ2-5 and V is TRBV6-5; 8 positions agree with TRBD1. Per the germline V gene, CDR1 is MNHEY and CDR2 is SVGAGI. This CDR3 has 15 residues. The trim removed 6 bases at V and 1 base at J, leaving 7 bases unmatched. The CDR3: CASSKRTGPQETQYF. CDR3 nucleotide sequence: TGTGCCAGCAGCAAAAGGACAGGGCCCCAAGAGACCCAGTACTTC.

The chain employs TRBV7-9 and TRBJ2-7; 9 nucleotides line up with TRBD1. V gave up 8 bases and J gave up 4 bases; unmatched junction bases: 15. The germline gives CDR1 SEHNR, CDR2 FQNEAQ (reference sequence). The CDR3 runs 16 residues. CDR3 coding DNA: TGTGCCAGCGGCCCCACCTCGGGACAGGGTGTTTACGAGCAGTACTTC. Protein: CASGPTSGQGVYEQYF.

This sequence joins TRBV27 and TRBJ1-3; 7 bases are shared with TRBD1. The length of the CDR3 is 14 residues. The trim removed 6 bases at V and 5 bases at J, leaving 7 bases unmatched. Germline values: CDR1 MNHEY, CDR2 SMNVEV (reference sequence). CDR3 amino acids: CASSPTGARNTIYF. The CDR3 DNA is TGTGCCAGCAGCCCCACAGGGGCCCGAAACACCATATATTTT.

This clone was recorded a few times. The rearrangement uses TRBV9 and TRBJ2-3; D is unclear. V was shortened by 0 bases and J by 1 base, with 6 bases between the two germline ends. Germline V CDR1 and CDR2: SGDLS, YYNGEE. The CDR3 is 14 residues long. CDR3 amino acids: CASSVDVGTDTQYF. The CDR3 DNA is TGTGCCAGCAGCGTAGACGTAGGCACAGATACGCAGTATTTT.

This clone occurred a few times. The CDR3 is CASSYSPGSADTQYF. CDR3 nucleotides: TGTGCCAGCAGTTACTCTCCGGGATCGGCAGATACGCAGTATTTT. The chain carries TRBV6-5 and TRBJ2-3; a weak D match, TRBD2 (5 bases). Trimming removed 0 bases at V and 4 bases at J, with 11 bases between. Germline assignment: CDR1 MNHEY and CDR2 SVGAGI. The length of the CDR3 is 15 residues.

Concerning this clone: No conserved phenylalanine or tryptophan is present at the end of the CDR3, so a read error is the likely explanation. The limits of the CDR3 on the DNA are not certain, so only TCRdb's listed CDR3 is given. This chain joins TRBV5-1 and TRBJ2-2; the D call of TRBD2 is as the table states it, not checked on the DNA. Counting both end residues, the CDR3 totals 16 amino acids. Germline V gene lookup returns CDR1 SGHRS and CDR2 YFSETQ. The CDR3 sequence is CASSLEGGRYTGELYV.

This clone was detected a few times. This chain links TRBV7-9 with TRBJ2-3; maybe TRBD1 (6 bases). Germline loops: CDR1 SEHNR, CDR2 FQNEAQ (reference sequence). V shed 2 bases and J shed 4 bases, with 19 bases lying between them. This CDR3 is 17 amino acids long. The CDR3 region has the DNA TGTGCCAGCAGCTTAAGTGGGCAGGGGCGCGGTGCAGATACGCAGTATTTT. The encoded protein is CASSLSGQGRGADTQYF.

This chain connects TRBV25-1 to TRBJ2-7; 12 nucleotides match TRBD2. CDR3 length equals 16 residues. V lost 5 bases and J lost 4; bases outside the gene matches: 9. CDR1 and CDR2 from the germline V gene are MGHDK and SYGVNS. CDR3 DNA sequence: TGTGCCAGCAGTCCTGGACTAGCGGGAAGGTGGTACGAGCAGTACTTC. This encodes CASSPGLAGRWYEQYF.

This sequence joins TRBV19 and TRBJ1-1, with TRBD1 matching over 7 bases. The V gene's germline CDR1 is LNHDA and CDR2 SQIVND (reference sequence). This CDR3 comprises 15 residues. The ends lost 7 bases at V and 5 bases at J; junction bases unmatched: 13. CDR3 nucleotide sequence: TGTGCCAGTAAGGAGGCAGGGGGGTCGTGGACTGAAGCTTTCTTT. Translated: CASKEAGGSWTEAFF.

The V call is TRBV6-8, the J call TRBJ1-4; D is perhaps TRBD1 (5 bases). Germline loops: CDR1 MNHGY, CDR2 SAAAGT. The V end was cut by 7 bases, the J end by 7 bases, with 16 bases between. The CDR3 runs 14 residues. The CDR3 reads CASTGRPQGEKLFF. CDR3 in DNA: TGTGCCAGCACGGGCCGGCCGCAGGGTGAAAAACTGTTTTTT.

This clone was seen more than once but under ten times. The chain carries TRBV19 and TRBJ1-2, with 7 bases that match TRBD1. There are 14 residues in the CDR3. With V trimmed by 3 bases and J by 4 bases, 5 bases remained unmatched. Per the germline V gene, CDR1 is LNHDA and CDR2 is SQIVND (reference sequence). CDR3 residues: CASSISAGGYGYTF. The CDR3 coding sequence is TGTGCCAGTAGTATCTCCGCAGGGGGCTATGGCTACACCTTC.

Only a few counts were recorded for this clone. The chain joins TRBV29-1 to TRBJ2-3; the D gene is possibly TRBD2 (5 bases). The ends were cut back, 6 bases at V and 0 bases at J, with 10 bases in the middle. CDR3 length: 13 residues. Germline assignment: CDR1 SQVTM and CDR2 ANQGSEA. The CDR3 sequence: CSVDYLSTDTQYF. The CDR3 DNA is TGCAGCGTCGACTATCTCAGCACAGATACGCAGTATTTT.

The sample holds a few counts of this clone. The chain recombines TRBV2 with TRBJ2-7; TRBD1 aligns across 7 bases. The CDR3 has 14 residues. CDR1 SNHLY and CDR2 FYNNEI come from the germline V gene. Unmatched junction bases numbered 12, after V lost 10 bases and J lost 3 bases. The CDR3 spells CAIELQGTHYEQYF. The CDR3 DNA sequence: TGTGCCATTGAGTTACAGGGGACGCACTACGAGCAGTACTTC.

As concerns this clone: Additional DNA sequences in this sample encode the identical CDR3. V and J are TRBV5-1 and TRBJ2-5; 10 bases fit TRBD2. Per the germline V gene, CDR1 is SGHRS and CDR2 is YFSETQ. Trimming cost V 3 bases and J 1 base; bases outside gene matches: 9. The CDR3 has 17 residues. This CDR3 is CASSSGTSAWIQETQYF. Here the CDR3 DNA reads TGCGCCAGCAGCTCCGGGACTAGCGCCTGGATCCAAGAGACCCAGTACTTC.

This clone occurred a few times. The chain carries TRBV5-4 and TRBJ2-3; 8 positions agree with TRBD1. This CDR3 comprises 13 residues. The V and J ends lost 2 bases and 5 bases, in that order; junction bases with no gene match: 1. CDR1 SGHNT and CDR2 YYREEE come from the germline V gene (reference sequence). CDR3: CASSFDRGDTQYF. The CDR3, as DNA: TGTGCCAGCAGCTTTGACAGGGGAGATACGCAGTATTTT.

The CDR3 loop reads CASSPFGEAGVGYTF. In DNA form, the CDR3 reads TGTGCCAGCTCACCATTTGGAGAGGCGGGCGTGGGCTACACCTTC. The J gene is TRBJ1-2, the V gene TRBV18; no clear D. Germline CDR1 is KGHSH and CDR2 is LQKENI. The CDR3 is 15 residues long. V lost 2 bases, J lost 8 bases, and 18 bases lay in between.

This chain links TRBV19 with TRBJ2-7; D is possibly TRBD1 (6 bases). Germline V lookup: CDR1 LNHDA, CDR2 SQIVND (reference sequence). This CDR3 comprises 13 residues. V lost 3 bases to trimming and J lost 1 base, with 7 bases between them. The CDR3 region has the DNA TGTGCCAGTAGTATTGGACAGTCCTACGAGCAGTACTTC. This translates into CASSIGQSYEQYF.

The chain joins TRBV11-2 to TRBJ2-7, with TRBD2 matching 13 bases. Germline-derived CDR1 and CDR2 are SGHAT and FQNNGV. The CDR3 consists of 17 residues. V was pared by 5 bases and J by 4 bases, with 11 bases of the junction left unmatched. The CDR3 region is CASSRRLAGGKVYEQYF. The CDR3 DNA reads TGTGCCAGCAGCCGACGACTAGCGGGAGGCAAAGTTTACGAGCAGTACTTC.

In its sample, this clone was seen a few times. The chain is built from TRBV4-1 and TRBJ2-3, with TRBD1 as a possible D gene (7 bases). The germline V and J ends were trimmed by 5 bases and 0 bases, with 12 bases remaining between them. Germline CDR1 MGHRA, CDR2 YSYEKL. This CDR3 is 15 amino acids long. CDR3 protein: CASSSQGGSTDTQYF. In nucleotides, the CDR3 is TGCGCCAGCAGCTCTCAGGGGGGTAGCACAGATACGCAGTATTTT.

This clone was recorded a few times. This chain links TRBV29-1 with TRBJ2-5; 7 bases map to TRBD2. Trimming at V came to 3 bases and at J to 5 bases, leaving 3 bases not matched to a gene. CDR1 SQVTM and CDR2 ANQGSEA come from the germline V gene. The CDR3 length is 12 residues. The CDR3 nucleotides read TGCAGCGTTGAGACTAGCCGGGAGACCCAGTACTTC. Translating it yields CSVETSRETQYF.

This clone was picked up a small number of times. V gene TRBV2 combines with J gene TRBJ1-5; 8 nucleotides line up with TRBD1. From germline, CDR1 is SNHLY and CDR2 FYNNEI. Trimming cost V 6 bases and J 4 bases; bases outside gene matches: 5. This CDR3 is 14 amino acids long. The CDR3 DNA reads as TGTGCCAGCAGGGGGACAGGTATGAATCAGCCCCAGCATTTT. Translating it yields CASRGTGMNQPQHF.

This rearrangement joins TRBV7-9 to TRBJ2-1, with D possibly TRBD2 on 6 matching bases. The CDR3 is 16 amino acids. Looked up from germline, CDR1 is SEHNR and CDR2 is FQNEAQ (reference sequence). Trimming left V 5 bases short and J 6 bases short, with 20 bases between. The CDR3 coding sequence is TGTGCCAGCAGCCCAAATATCGGGGGTCGGGGCAATGAGCAGTTCTTC. It yields the protein CASSPNIGGRGNEQFF.